Described below is a single TCR beta chain sequence and its context. The antigen is undetermined. The sample originates from a study of shared clonotypes between healthy human individuals. Study results and caveats: Compared with memory subsets, naive subsets generally had larger estimated richness.

It was 200 to 250 ng DNA, approximately 28,000 T cell genomes, that sorted-subset replicate PCRs used. Sequenced by immunoSEQ multiplex PCR; TCRdb stores in-frame clones only, minus some. This sample yields nearly 2 million clones, of which about 95% are seen a single time; 0.95% to 1.5% belongs to the top ten. Looked up from germline, CDR1 is SEHNR and CDR2 is FQNEAQ (reference sequence). V was shortened by 5 bases and J by 2 bases, with 14 bases between the two germline ends. This CDR3 has 15 residues. Naive CD8 populations comprised CD45RO-negative cells positively selected for CCR7, excluding terminally differentiated effector memory CD45RA+ cells.

The rearrangement links TRBV7-9 to TRBJ2-3; tentative D call: TRBD2 (6 bases). This clonotype originated in a man younger than 35 in good health. The sample comprised naive CD8+ T cells sorted from blood. Here the CDR3 reads CASSTSGDLTDTQYF. The CDR3 DNA follows: TGTGCCAGCAGCACTTCGGGAGACCTCACAGATACGCAGTATTTT.